This T cell receptor beta chain appears in the sequencing data of a study of cytomegalovirus exposure and HLA in healthy donors. The protocol was immunoSEQ multiplex PCR, while the TCRdb copy is restricted to in-frame clones and leaves out a portion. The table shows just under 75,000 clones, with 90% to 95% occurring only once. CDR3 length: 16 residues. With V trimmed by 5 bases and J by 8 bases, 14 bases remained unmatched. Germline CDR1 SGHTA, CDR2 FQGNSA. The sample was PBMCs. The chain is built from TRBV7-2 and TRBJ2-1; 8 bases match TRBD2. The sequence derives from a woman aged 18-29 years in good health and CMV-seropositive. CDR3 region: CASSPPGTRQGDEQFF. The CDR3 DNA reads TGTGCCAGCAGCCCCCCCGGGACTAGACAAGGGGATGAGCAGTTCTTC.